This record looks at one T cell receptor (beta chain) sequence and its context. The antigen this receptor binds is unknown. The sample holds no much larger clone one base away, and base qualities are not on file. These data belong to a study of CD8+CD57+ T cells in acquired aplastic anemia (dated by TCRdb to the late 2010s). Broadly, across the study: On average, sorted CD4+ and CD8+ cells yielded 2.5 to 3.5 ug of extracted DNA, with a range of roughly 0.18 to 30 ug. CD8+CD57+ expansion was defined as frequency above the mean frequency observed in healthy subjects. What the study reported, not specific to this receptor: Although 25 to 30 CD8+ CDR3 sequences were shared by patients and controls, these sequences appeared highly expressed in patients and within the immunodominant clones of patients. Patients and healthy controls showed no significant difference in CD8+ Simpson's diversity (P=0.060).

The patients picked for sequencing were ones in whom flow cytometry had shown an expansion of CD8+CD57+ cells. Every patient had severe acquired aplastic anemia, diagnosed using the International Study of Aplastic Anemia and Agranulocytosis and Camitta criteria. At the time blood was sampled, none of the patients had received any therapy. The study deep-sequenced TCR repertoires of sorted CD4+ and CD8+ blood T cells from severe aplastic anemia patients and healthy subjects. Patients were enrolled in the USA under clinicaltrials.gov protocols 00001620, 01623167, 00001397, 00071045, 00081523 and 00961064. Ficoll-Paque density gradient centrifugation was used to isolate peripheral blood mononuclear cells. Before DNA extraction, CD4+ and CD8+ T cells were sorted with FACS or magnetic beads. Inclusive of the bounding cysteine and phenylalanine, the CDR3 is 15 residues long. This entry keeps only the CDR3 DNA: 45 bases, framed from base 1. Relative to germline, V is missing 1 base and J is missing 5 bases, with 8 bases of the junction outside any gene match. According to the germline V gene (reference sequence), CDR1 reads DFQATT and CDR2 reads SNEGSKA.

Genomic DNA was used as template for profiling of TCR beta VDJ combinations and CDR3 sequences. An Illumina HiSeq 2000 was the platform used for TCR repertoire sequencing. On the study's bioinformatics: TRBV/TRBJ rearrangement plots, CDR3 size and DJ length profiles, and Simpson's diversity index were used to assess repertoires. Whichever DNA sequence was most abundant in the deep sequencing data was defined as the immunodominant clone. CDR3 amino acid sequences were screened for sharing across subjects and were compared with published repertoires and the VDJdb database. Using fastp trimming at Q25 and MiXCR clonotype assembly, TCRdb reanalyzed the public sequencing data and kept in-frame beta chains. Under each unique CDR3 protein, matching rows form one entry showing the most common genes and DNA. The V and J calls reflect TCRdb's pipeline rather than the authors' work. The table for this sample lists under 250,000 distinct CDR3 sequences; around 45% of them were counted only once. Together, the top ten hold 6.5% to 10% of the sample.

The chain is assembled from TRBV20-1 and TRBJ2-5; TRBD2 aligns with 9 central bases. The receptor was derived from a human donor with aplastic anemia. The material sequenced was sorted CD4+, CD8+, or CD8+CD57+ T cells (not recorded which) from PBMCs. The nucleotide sequence reads TGCAGTGCTAGAGTGGCGGGAGGGCCAGAGGAGACCCAGTACTTC. Translated, this gives CSARVAGGPEETQYF.